These 26 T cell receptor beta chains were all obtained from the same sample, sequenced in a study of T-cell reconstitution after alpha-beta-depleted transplantation in children. Unique molecular identifiers were incorporated during preparation of the TCRbeta library. TCRdb recomputed calls from the PCR reads with MiXCR, one row per CDR3 protein. This sample has 200,000 to 300,000 distinct CDR3 sequences, with about 26% found just once. The sample in question was PBMCs, obtained before TCRalphabeta/CD19-depleted stem cell transplant. Every receptor here comes from a girl aged 2 to 9 with Fanconi anemia, due to receive a stem cell transplant.

The chain is built from TRBV6-1 and TRBJ2-1, with TRBD2 matching over 10 bases. In germline, CDR1 is MNHNS, CDR2 SASEGT. The CDR3 consists of 15 residues. With 1 base clipped from V and 4 bases from J, the junction kept 1 base outside the gene matches. The CDR3 region is CASSEVAGGYNEQFF. DNA for the CDR3: TGTGCCAGCAGTGAAGTAGCGGGAGGATACAATGAGCAGTTCTTC.

This clonotype was counted between two and nine times. The J gene is TRBJ2-5, the V gene TRBV28, with TRBD2 identical over 7 bases. The CDR3 is 15 residues long. CDR1 MDHEN and CDR2 SYDVKM come from the germline V gene. Germline trimming cut 2 bases from V and 2 bases from J; bases unmatched to any gene: 5. The CDR3 sequence: CASSLRTRVQETQYF. DNA of the CDR3: TGTGCCAGCAGTTTACGGACTAGGGTGCAAGAGACCCAGTACTTC.

This clonotype showed up many times. The chain links TRBV20-1 to TRBJ1-5; D call uncertain. This CDR3 has 13 residues. Trimming removed 2 bases from V and 1 base from J, with 6 bases in between. Per the germline V gene, CDR1 is DFQATT and CDR2 is SNEGSKA (reference sequence). CDR3 in DNA: TGCAGTGCTAGACAGTGGAGCAATCAGCCCCAGCATTTT. This encodes CSARQWSNQPQHF.

This clonotype was counted many times. The chain joins TRBV20-1 to TRBJ2-5, with a weak D call TRBD2 (5 bases). Trimming stripped 7 bases from V and 4 bases from J, with 16 bases between. CDR3 length equals 13 residues. Germline CDR1 DFQATT, CDR2 SNEGSKA (reference sequence). The CDR3 DNA reads TGCAGTGTTCCCGGGGTGGGTGGAGAGACCCAGTACTTC. The encoded protein is CSVPGVGGETQYF.

In its sample, this clonotype was seen many times. The V call is TRBV29-1, the J call TRBJ2-7, with 7 bases fitting TRBD1. CDR1 and CDR2 from the germline V gene are SQVTM and ANQGSEA. V dropped 0 bases and J dropped 4; count of bases not matched to a gene: 9. The CDR3 covers 15 residues. The CDR3 spells CSVEDRAGGRYEQYF. The CDR3 nucleotides read TGCAGCGTTGAAGATAGGGCAGGGGGTCGATACGAGCAGTACTTC.

The sample holds a few counts of this clonotype. The rearrangement joins TRBV25-1 to TRBJ2-7, with TRBD1 identical over 7 bases. The CDR3 is 14 amino acids. J gave up 0 bases and V 3 bases, and 2 bases lay outside the gene matches. Germline V gene lookup returns CDR1 MGHDK and CDR2 SYGVNS. This chain's CDR3 is CASSDGDSSYEQYF. The CDR3 coding sequence is TGTGCCAGCAGTGACGGGGACAGCTCCTACGAGCAGTACTTC.

The table lists this clonotype with many counts. This chain uses TRBV12-3 or TRBV12-4 with TRBJ2-5; 7 bases align to TRBD1. V lost 5 bases, J lost 0 bases, and 9 bases stayed unmatched. The CDR3 totals 16 residues. CDR3: CASSPGQSLYQETQYF. The CDR3 bases are TGTGCCAGCAGTCCGGGACAGAGCTTGTACCAAGAGACCCAGTACTTC.

This clonotype was counted ten times or more. The chain couples TRBV28 to TRBJ2-7; TRBD2 agrees at 9 bases. This CDR3 region has 14 residues. With 3 bases clipped from V and 4 bases from J, the junction kept 4 bases outside the gene matches. Germline CDR1 and CDR2: MDHEN and SYDVKM. CDR3 loop: CASSFLAGSYEQYF. As DNA, the CDR3 is TGTGCCAGCAGTTTCCTAGCGGGATCTTACGAGCAGTACTTC.

The gene calls are TRBV27 and TRBJ1-1; a possible D gene is TRBD1 (5 bases). V was pared by 2 bases and J by 5 bases, with 24 bases between. This CDR3 is built from 18 residues. Germline loops: CDR1 MNHEY, CDR2 SMNVEV (reference sequence). CDR3 sequence (DNA): TGTGCCAGCAGTTTACTACCCCCGGGACCCAGGCTGGGGACTGAAGCTTTCTTT. It is translated as CASSLLPPGPRLGTEAFF.

This clonotype was seen many times. The chain couples TRBV4-1 to TRBJ2-7; D unresolved. CDR1 is MGHRA, CDR2 YSYEKL, per germline. The V and J ends lost 1 base and 5 bases respectively, with 6 bases between them. The CDR3 runs to 12 residues. CDR3 residues: CASSQGSDEQYF. The CDR3 DNA is TGCGCCAGCAGCCAAGGGTCCGACGAGCAGTACTTC.

This rearrangement joins TRBV7-3 to TRBJ2-1, with TRBD2 matching 9 bases. Trimming cost V 4 bases and J 6 bases; bases outside gene matches: 7. The CDR3 has 15 residues. CDR1 is SGHTA and CDR2 is FQGTGA in the germline V gene. CDR3 nucleotides: TGTGCCAGCAGCTCTTCTAGCGGGGAAATCAATGAGCAGTTCTTC. It yields the protein CASSSSSGEINEQFF.

This clonotype appeared a few times. V and J are TRBV20-1 and TRBJ2-1; the D is unclear. The CDR3 has 14 residues. The germline V gene encodes CDR1 DFQATT and CDR2 SNEGSKA (reference sequence). V was shortened by 5 bases and J by 3 bases, with 14 bases between the two germline ends. CDR3 sequence: CSARQHPGYNEQFF. The CDR3 region has the DNA TGCAGTGCTCGACAACACCCCGGCTACAATGAGCAGTTCTTC.

This clonotype was detected many times. This chain uses TRBV12-3 or TRBV12-4 with TRBJ2-3; D ambiguous. The CDR3 is 12 amino acids. Trimming left V 2 bases short and J 4 bases short, with 4 bases between. Here the CDR3 reads CASSLISDTQYF. The CDR3 region has the DNA TGTGCCAGCAGTTTAATCTCAGATACGCAGTATTTT.

This clonotype was counted ten times or more. The chain combines TRBV20-1 with TRBJ2-7; D tentatively fits TRBD1 or TRBD2 (5 bases each). The CDR3 has 14 residues. The germline V and J ends were trimmed by 6 bases and 3 bases, with 18 bases remaining between them. Germline CDR1 is DFQATT and CDR2 is SNEGSKA (reference sequence). DNA of the CDR3: TGCAGTGCCAGCTCTGTGGGGACCCTCTACGAGCAGTACTTC. Its protein product is CSASSVGTLYEQYF.

This clonotype has a handful of counts. The DNA of the CDR3 is TGTGCCAGCAGTCCGTGGGGTCCGCGGGGCCCCACAGATACGCAGTATTTT. It encodes CASSPWGPRGPTDTQYF. The rearrangement uses TRBV12-3 or TRBV12-4 and TRBJ2-3, with D possibly matching TRBD2 (6 bases). V was trimmed by 5 bases and J by 2 bases, leaving 20 bases between them. This CDR3 region has 17 residues.

This clonotype was detected many times. This chain connects TRBV29-1 to TRBJ2-7, with TRBD2 matching over 8 bases. The CDR3 covers 12 residues. Germline CDR1 SQVTM, CDR2 ANQGSEA. CDR3 protein: CSAGGVSYEQYF. The CDR3 DNA follows: TGCAGTGCCGGGGGGGTATCCTACGAGCAGTACTTC.

The chain has TRBV5-1 and TRBJ1-1; 8 bases align to TRBD1. Germline V lookup: CDR1 SGHRS, CDR2 YFSETQ. CDR3 length: 14 amino acids. V lost 2 bases, J lost 3 bases, and 3 bases stayed unmatched. The DNA for the CDR3 is TGCGCCAGCAGCTTCGTACAGGGGGACACTGAAGCTTTCTTT. It yields the protein CASSFVQGDTEAFF.

This sequence joins TRBV20-1 and TRBJ2-1, with TRBD2 matching over 7 bases. V was pared by 0 bases and J by 6 bases, with 17 bases of the junction left unmatched. CDR1 is DFQATT, CDR2 SNEGSKA, per germline (reference sequence). This CDR3 comprises 18 residues. The CDR3 loop reads CSARDSRLADIWPNEQFF. The CDR3 DNA reads as TGCAGTGCTAGAGATTCGAGACTAGCTGACATCTGGCCCAATGAGCAGTTCTTC.

The chain recombines TRBV9 with TRBJ1-6; D unresolved. The length of the CDR3 is 13 residues. The germline V gene encodes CDR1 SGDLS and CDR2 YYNGEE. Trimming took off 1 base at V and 7 bases at J, with 6 bases between the two ends. CDR3 nucleotides: TGTGCCAGCAGCGTACAGATGAATTCACCCCTCCACTTT. Its protein is CASSVQMNSPLHF.

This clonotype was recorded many times. This chain connects TRBV29-1 to TRBJ2-1, with TRBD1 matching 7 bases. V trimming: 8 bases; J trimming: 3 bases; junction bases outside the gene matches: 4. This CDR3 is built from 12 residues. Germline V lookup: CDR1 SQVTM, CDR2 ANQGSEA. The chain's CDR3 is CSSGDSYNEQFF. The CDR3 nucleotides are TGCAGCTCCGGGGACAGCTACAATGAGCAGTTCTTC.

This clonotype was picked up many times. The chain recombines TRBV10-3 with TRBJ2-2, with TRBD1 matching over 11 bases. The CDR3 is 15 residues long. J was trimmed by 4 bases and V by 10 bases; bases with no gene match: 8. The germline V gene encodes CDR1 ENHRY and CDR2 SYGVKD. The CDR3 is CASRGQGASTGELFF. The DNA of the CDR3 is TGTGCCAGCAGAGGACAGGGGGCGTCCACCGGGGAGCTGTTTTTT.

The rearrangement uses TRBV7-8 and TRBJ1-2, with TRBD1 identical over 7 bases. The germline gives CDR1 SGHVS, CDR2 FQNEAQ. The V segment lost 2 bases and the J segment 4 bases; nucleotides outside the gene matches: 10. This CDR3 has 16 amino acids. For the CDR3, the DNA is TGTGCCAGCAGCTTACTCCGACAGGGCCGTCTCTATGGCTACACCTTC. Translating gives CASSLLRQGRLYGYTF.

The table lists this clonotype with a count of one. The chain links TRBV6-2 or TRBV6-3 to TRBJ2-4; D is perhaps TRBD1 (6 bases). V was trimmed by 3 bases and J by 4 bases, leaving 25 bases between them. The CDR3 runs to 19 residues. Looked up from germline, CDR1 is MNHEY and CDR2 is SVGEGT. The CDR3 DNA sequence: TGTGCCAGCAGTTATCGCCGCCCAACAGGGCCAGTCTCAAAAAACATTCAGTACTTC. Protein: CASSYRRPTGPVSKNIQYF.

The V call is TRBV7-9, the J call TRBJ1-1; D is ambiguous. Germline CDR1 SEHNR, CDR2 FQNEAQ (reference sequence). The CDR3 has 12 amino acids. The V gene lost 5 bases and the J gene lost 1 base, with 5 bases spanning the gap. CDR3 region: CASSERNTEAFF. CDR3 sequence (DNA): TGTGCCAGCAGCGAGAGGAACACTGAAGCTTTCTTT.

This clonotype was picked up many times. V usage is TRBV7-2 and J usage is TRBJ2-1; tentatively, D is TRBD1 (5 bases). In germline, CDR1 is SGHTA, CDR2 FQGNSA. The V and J ends lost 0 bases and 4 bases respectively, with 10 bases between them. CDR3 length: 15 amino acids. DNA for the CDR3: TGTGCCAGCAGCTTAGCTTCGACAGCATACAATGAGCAGTTCTTC. Translation gives CASSLASTAYNEQFF.

This chain uses TRBV9 with TRBJ2-7; D might be TRBD1 (5 bases). The CDR3 runs to 14 residues. Trimming pared 0 bases from V and 3 bases from J, leaving 10 bases between. Germline lookup yields CDR1 SGDLS and CDR2 YYNGEE. Here the CDR3 reads CASSVGDSFYEQYF. The CDR3 DNA is TGTGCCAGCAGCGTAGGAGACAGTTTCTACGAGCAGTACTTC.